The rows below give T cell receptor beta chains drawn from one sample of a study of blood T cell repertoires in COVID-19. TCRdb's table, derived via immunoSEQ multiplex PCR, lists solely in-frame clones and lacks some. The sample gives about 170,000 clones, about 85% of which show up once; 3% to 3.5% is in the top ten. Sequenced sample: peripheral blood. All receptors derive from a human donor with acute or convalescent COVID-19. The donor label of this sample is uncertain. CDR3s include the opening cysteine and the closing phenylalanine or tryptophan.

v_gene: TRBV3-1/TRBV3-2; j_gene: TRBJ1-1; CDR3aa: CASSSTGGTAFF
v_gene: TRBV9; j_gene: TRBJ2-1; CDR3aa: CASSASPLNDKFF
v_gene: TRBV2; j_gene: TRBJ1-6; CDR3aa: CASSGDSENSPLHF
v_gene: TRBV11-2; j_gene: TRBJ1-5; CDR3aa: CASSLEGARNQPQHF
v_gene: TRBV7-9; j_gene: TRBJ1-6; CDR3aa: CASSPFRGSSYNSPLHF
v_gene: TRBV7-2; j_gene: TRBJ1-3; CDR3aa: CASSLVPGTGNTIYF
v_gene: TRBV27; j_gene: TRBJ2-3; CDR3aa: CASSLWAGTGGTDTQYF
v_gene: TRBV2; j_gene: TRBJ2-3; CDR3aa: CASSEAAGREDTQYF
v_gene: TRBV29-1; j_gene: TRBJ2-7; CDR3aa: CSVEGGTGGYYEQYF
v_gene: TRBV7-2; j_gene: TRBJ1-2; CDR3aa: CASSPRPRDSLNYGYTF
v_gene: TRBV11-2; j_gene: TRBJ2-7; CDR3aa: CASSPDSYEQYF
v_gene: TRBV10-1; j_gene: TRBJ2-7; CDR3aa: CASSRTSDPYEQYF
v_gene: TRBV6-5; j_gene: TRBJ1-2; CDR3aa: CASSYTTGFYGYTF
v_gene: TRBV19; j_gene: TRBJ1-2; CDR3aa: CASSIQTKNYGYTF
v_gene: TRBV2; j_gene: TRBJ2-7; CDR3aa: CASSAGQAYYEQYF
v_gene: TRBV7-2; j_gene: TRBJ2-3; CDR3aa: CASSLWGLNTDTQYF
v_gene: TRBV11-2; j_gene: TRBJ1-1; CDR3aa: CASSLGQGRSTEAFF
v_gene: TRBV18; j_gene: TRBJ2-2; CDR3aa: CASSLGTANTGELFF
v_gene: TRBV18; j_gene: TRBJ1-1; CDR3aa: CASSPVTGGNTEAFF
v_gene: TRBV6-2/TRBV6-3; j_gene: TRBJ2-1; CDR3aa: CASSRQGGWNEQFF
v_gene: TRBV5-8; j_gene: TRBJ2-6; CDR3aa: CASSLASGSPGANVLTF
v_gene: TRBV2; j_gene: TRBJ1-4; CDR3aa: CASWTGLEKLFF
v_gene: TRBV19; j_gene: TRBJ1-5; CDR3aa: CASSIFYGPDTIPYSNQPQHF
v_gene: TRBV12-3/TRBV12-4; j_gene: TRBJ2-5; CDR3aa: CASNQGTSKTQYF
v_gene: TRBV5-1; j_gene: TRBJ1-2; CDR3aa: CASYGGQGPYGYTF
v_gene: TRBV3-1/TRBV3-2; j_gene: TRBJ1-1; CDR3aa: CASSQGAGMNTEAFF
v_gene: TRBV3-1/TRBV3-2; j_gene: TRBJ1-4; CDR3aa: CASSQMTGGNEKLFF
v_gene: TRBV5-4; j_gene: TRBJ1-5; CDR3aa: CASSLGGGQGKGNQPQHF
v_gene: TRBV19; j_gene: TRBJ2-1; CDR3aa: CASERGQGVNEQFF
v_gene: TRBV6-2/TRBV6-3; j_gene: TRBJ2-2; CDR3aa: CASSSASGGSYTGELFF
v_gene: TRBV5-8; j_gene: TRBJ2-7; CDR3aa: CASSRIGSSGTYEQYF
v_gene: TRBV29-1; j_gene: TRBJ1-1; CDR3aa: CSGDGQGNEAFF
v_gene: TRBV6-5; j_gene: TRBJ2-7; CDR3aa: CASSYSLIAGGKEQYF
v_gene: TRBV6-4; j_gene: TRBJ2-2; CDR3aa: CASRPTGGRTGELFF
v_gene: TRBV4-1; j_gene: TRBJ2-7; CDR3aa: CASSRDLRQGGFYEQYF
v_gene: TRBV6-5; j_gene: TRBJ2-7; CDR3aa: CASSETGGSYEQYF
v_gene: TRBV19; j_gene: TRBJ2-4; CDR3aa: CASSTSSAGIQYF
v_gene: TRBV5-1; j_gene: TRBJ2-5; CDR3aa: CASSPQSGAQRTQYF
v_gene: TRBV5-1; j_gene: TRBJ2-7; CDR3aa: CASRPGNPSSYEQYF
v_gene: TRBV4-2; j_gene: TRBJ2-6; CDR3aa: CASSQRDSGANVLTF
v_gene: TRBV3-1/TRBV3-2; j_gene: TRBJ2-3; CDR3aa: CASSQGPTDTQYF
v_gene: TRBV11-3; j_gene: TRBJ1-1; CDR3aa: CASSFAGGAASHRDTEAFF
v_gene: TRBV7-2; j_gene: TRBJ2-2; CDR3aa: CASSQGGTYNTGELFF
v_gene: TRBV30; j_gene: TRBJ2-3; CDR3aa: CAWSGGTGFTDTQYF
v_gene: TRBV12-3/TRBV12-4; j_gene: TRBJ1-4; CDR3aa: CASSSQSGSELFF
v_gene: TRBV5-4; j_gene: TRBJ1-3; CDR3aa: CASSLVGQGSYGNTIYF
v_gene: TRBV30; j_gene: TRBJ1-6; CDR3aa: CAWSVRGMGSPLHF
v_gene: TRBV27; j_gene: TRBJ2-7; CDR3aa: CASSLSWQGEQYF
v_gene: TRBV5-4; j_gene: TRBJ2-5; CDR3aa: CASSSGRGVETQYF
v_gene: TRBV6-5; j_gene: TRBJ1-1; CDR3aa: CASNGGVRANTEAFF
v_gene: TRBV6-2/TRBV6-3; j_gene: TRBJ1-5; CDR3aa: CASSYGQVINQPQHF
v_gene: TRBV11-3; j_gene: TRBJ1-2; CDR3aa: CASSQDRPRGYGYTF
v_gene: TRBV19; j_gene: TRBJ1-1; CDR3aa: CASSILRVGQGQNTEAFF
v_gene: TRBV11-3; j_gene: TRBJ1-4; CDR3aa: CASNRKQGPNEKLFF
v_gene: TRBV18; j_gene: TRBJ1-1; CDR3aa: CASSLGQVNTEAFF